This record concerns one T cell receptor beta chain sequence. These data are taken from a study of blood T cell repertoires in COVID-19. Profiling relied on immunoSEQ multiplex PCR, and the TCRdb table lists in-frame clones only, not all of them. Of 150,000 or so clones listed, approximately 81% are singletons. The V gene's germline CDR1 is MGHRA and CDR2 YSYEKL. V shed 4 bases, J shed 4 bases, and the junction held 7 bases outside the gene matches. The CDR3 contains 15 residues. V is TRBV4-1 and J is TRBJ2-3, with 8 bases matching TRBD2. The sequence derives from a woman aged 40 to 49 with acute COVID-19. Sequencing input: PBMCs or T cells enriched from blood (not recorded which). The CDR3 nucleotides are TGCGCCAGCAGCCCCTCTCGGACTAGCCCAGATACGCAGTATTTT. This codes for CASSPSRTSPDTQYF.